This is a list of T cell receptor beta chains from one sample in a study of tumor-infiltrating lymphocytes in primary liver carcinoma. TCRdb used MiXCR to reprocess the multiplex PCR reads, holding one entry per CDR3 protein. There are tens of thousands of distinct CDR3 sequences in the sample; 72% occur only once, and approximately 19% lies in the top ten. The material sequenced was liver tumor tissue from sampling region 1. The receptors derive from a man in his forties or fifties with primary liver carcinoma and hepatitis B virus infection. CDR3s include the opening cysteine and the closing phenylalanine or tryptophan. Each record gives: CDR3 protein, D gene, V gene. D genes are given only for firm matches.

CDR3: CASTNRENGYTF
D: -
V: TRBV28

CDR3: CASSLATAYEIQYF
D: -
V: TRBV7-9

CDR3: CCVQPQGVSAEAFF
D: TRBD1
V: TRBV29-1

CDR3: CASSTTGTGALRALHF
D: TRBD1
V: TRBV28

CDR3: CAICEYGRGLNEQYF
D: -
V: TRBV10-3

CDR3: CPSTSRRSGANVLTF
D: -
V: TRBV6-5

CDR3: CASTTCQRGNEQFF
D: -
V: TRBV12-3/TRBV12-4

CDR3: CAIRAGTNGSNEQFF
D: TRBD2
V: TRBV10-3

CDR3: CASSNANNEQFF
D: -
V: TRBV5-1

CDR3: CASSLKHIRNEQYF
D: -
V: TRBV5-6

CDR3: CASSQAMGTGHQTQHF
D: TRBD1
V: TRBV4-2

CDR3: CAGSFLKGGLGYEQYF
D: -
V: TRBV5-1

CDR3: CASSYSELQGARNSPLLF
D: TRBD1
V: TRBV6-5

CDR3: CASSVEGFSPLHF
D: -
V: TRBV9

CDR3: CASKGGTGKRGANVLTF
D: -
V: TRBV28